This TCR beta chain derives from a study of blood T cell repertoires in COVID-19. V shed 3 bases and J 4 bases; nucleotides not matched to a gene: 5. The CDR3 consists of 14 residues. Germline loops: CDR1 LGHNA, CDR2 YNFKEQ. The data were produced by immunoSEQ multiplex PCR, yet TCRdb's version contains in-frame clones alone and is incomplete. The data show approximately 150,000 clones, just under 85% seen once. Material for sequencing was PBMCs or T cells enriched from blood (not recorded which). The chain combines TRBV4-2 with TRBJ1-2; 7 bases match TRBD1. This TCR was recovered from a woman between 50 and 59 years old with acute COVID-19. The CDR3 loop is CASSHQGGGYGYTF. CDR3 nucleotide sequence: TGTGCCAGCAGCCACCAGGGGGGTGGCTATGGCTACACCTTC.